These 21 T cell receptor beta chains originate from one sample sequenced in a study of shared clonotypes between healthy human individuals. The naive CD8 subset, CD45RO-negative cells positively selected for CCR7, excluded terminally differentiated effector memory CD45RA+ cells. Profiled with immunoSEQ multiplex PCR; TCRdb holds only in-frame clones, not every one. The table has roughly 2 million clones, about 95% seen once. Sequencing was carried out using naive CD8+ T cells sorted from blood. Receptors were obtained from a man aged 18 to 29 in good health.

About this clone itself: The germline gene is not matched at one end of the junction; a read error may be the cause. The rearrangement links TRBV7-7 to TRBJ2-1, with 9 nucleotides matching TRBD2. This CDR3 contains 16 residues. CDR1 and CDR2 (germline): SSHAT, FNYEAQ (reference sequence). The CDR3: CASSLAGGRALDEQFF. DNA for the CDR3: TGTGCTAGCAGCTTAGCTGGCGGGAGGGCCCTCGATGAGCAGTTCTTC. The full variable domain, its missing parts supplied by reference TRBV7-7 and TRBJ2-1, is GAGVSQSPRYKVTKRGQDVTLRCDPISSHATLYWYQQALGQGPEFLTYFNYEAQPDKSGLPSDRFSAERPEGSISTLTIQRTEQRDSAMYRCASSLAGGRALDEQFFGPGTRLTVL.

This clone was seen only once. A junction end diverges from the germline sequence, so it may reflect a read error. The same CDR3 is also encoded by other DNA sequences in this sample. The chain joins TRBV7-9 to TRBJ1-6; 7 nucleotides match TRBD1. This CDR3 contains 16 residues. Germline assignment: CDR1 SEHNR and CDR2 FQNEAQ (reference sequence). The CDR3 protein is CASSFDGTVYNSPLHF. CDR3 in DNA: TGTGCCAGCAGCTTCGATGGGACAGTGTATAATTCACCCCTTCACTTT.

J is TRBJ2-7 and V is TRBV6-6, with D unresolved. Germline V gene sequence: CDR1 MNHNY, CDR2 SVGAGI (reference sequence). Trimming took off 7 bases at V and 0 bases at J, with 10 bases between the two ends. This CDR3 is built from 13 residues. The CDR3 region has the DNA TGTGCCAGCACCTCGACTCCCTCCTACGAGCAGTACTTC. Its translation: CASTSTPSYEQYF.

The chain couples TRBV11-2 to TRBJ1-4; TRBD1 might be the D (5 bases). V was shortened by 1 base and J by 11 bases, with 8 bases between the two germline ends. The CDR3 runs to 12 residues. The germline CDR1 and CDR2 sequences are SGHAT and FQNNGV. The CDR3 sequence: CASSLVKGKLFF. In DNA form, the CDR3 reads TGTGCCAGCAGCTTAGTGAAGGGGAAACTGTTTTTT.

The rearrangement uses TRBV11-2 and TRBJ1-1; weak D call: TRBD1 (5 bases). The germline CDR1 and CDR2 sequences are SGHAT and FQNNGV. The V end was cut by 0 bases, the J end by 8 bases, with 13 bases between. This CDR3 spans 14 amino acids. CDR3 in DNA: TGTGCCAGCAGCTTAGATCCAGGGACGAGGGAAGCTTTCTTT. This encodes CASSLDPGTREAFF.

Written as DNA, the CDR3 is TGTGCCAGCAGCTTCGGTAGCGGGATCTCCTACGAGCAGTACTTC. Encoded protein: CASSFGSGISYEQYF. The gene calls are TRBV5-6 and TRBJ2-7, with 8 nucleotides matching TRBD2. With 2 bases clipped from V and 0 bases from J, the junction kept 4 bases outside the gene matches. The CDR3 totals 15 residues. CDR1 SGHDT and CDR2 YYEEEE come from the germline V gene.

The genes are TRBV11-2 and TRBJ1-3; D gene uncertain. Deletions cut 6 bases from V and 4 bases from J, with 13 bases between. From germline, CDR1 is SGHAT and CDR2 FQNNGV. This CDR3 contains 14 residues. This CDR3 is CASSPEFVGNTIYF. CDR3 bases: TGTGCCAGCAGTCCAGAGTTTGTCGGAAACACCATATATTTT.

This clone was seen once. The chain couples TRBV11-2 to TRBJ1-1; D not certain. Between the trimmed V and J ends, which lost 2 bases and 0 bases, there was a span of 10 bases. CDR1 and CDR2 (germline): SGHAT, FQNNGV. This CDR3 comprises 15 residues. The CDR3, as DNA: TGTGCCAGCAGCTTATCTTTGGGAATGAACACTGAAGCTTTCTTT. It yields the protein CASSLSLGMNTEAFF.

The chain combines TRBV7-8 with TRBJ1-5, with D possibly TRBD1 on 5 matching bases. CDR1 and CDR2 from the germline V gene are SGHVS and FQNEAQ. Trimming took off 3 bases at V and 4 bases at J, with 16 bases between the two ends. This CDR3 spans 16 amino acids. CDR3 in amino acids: CASSFLQGEPNQPQHF. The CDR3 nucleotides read TGTGCCAGCAGCTTTTTGCAGGGTGAGCCTAATCAGCCCCAGCATTTT.

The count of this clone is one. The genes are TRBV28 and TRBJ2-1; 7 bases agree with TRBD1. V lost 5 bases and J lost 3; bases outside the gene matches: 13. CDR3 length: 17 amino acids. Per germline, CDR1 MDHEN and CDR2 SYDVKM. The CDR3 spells CASSPPTGYEDYNEQFF. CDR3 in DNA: TGTGCCAGCAGTCCCCCGACAGGGTATGAGGACTACAATGAGCAGTTCTTC.

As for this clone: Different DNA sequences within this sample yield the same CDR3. Written as DNA, the CDR3 is TGTGCCAGCAGCGTGGGAAATTCACCCCTCCACTTT. It translates to CASSVGNSPLHF. V usage is TRBV9 and J usage is TRBJ1-6; D is uncertain. The germline V gene encodes CDR1 SGDLS and CDR2 YYNGEE. V shed 2 bases and J shed 7 bases, with 4 bases lying between them. This CDR3 has 12 amino acids.

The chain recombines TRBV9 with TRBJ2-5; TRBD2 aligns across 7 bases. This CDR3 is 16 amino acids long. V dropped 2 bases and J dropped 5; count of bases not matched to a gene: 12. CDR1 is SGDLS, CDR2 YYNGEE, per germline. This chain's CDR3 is CASSVDGGGYGETQYF. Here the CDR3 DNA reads TGTGCCAGCAGCGTTGATGGCGGGGGTTACGGGGAGACCCAGTACTTC.

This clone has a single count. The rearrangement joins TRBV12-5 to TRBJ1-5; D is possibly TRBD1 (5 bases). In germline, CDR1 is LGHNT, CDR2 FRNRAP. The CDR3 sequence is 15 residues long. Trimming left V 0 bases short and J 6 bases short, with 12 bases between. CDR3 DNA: TGTGCTAGTGGTTTGGTTGGGGGGGTGGCTCAGCCCCAGCATTTT. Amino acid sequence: CASGLVGGVAQPQHF.

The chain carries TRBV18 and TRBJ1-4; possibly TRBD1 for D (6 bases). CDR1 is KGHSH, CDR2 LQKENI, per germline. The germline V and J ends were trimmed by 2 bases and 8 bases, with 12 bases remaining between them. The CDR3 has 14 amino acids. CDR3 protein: CASSPNGQTEKLFF. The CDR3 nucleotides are TGTGCCAGCTCACCAAACGGACAGACCGAAAAACTGTTTTTT.

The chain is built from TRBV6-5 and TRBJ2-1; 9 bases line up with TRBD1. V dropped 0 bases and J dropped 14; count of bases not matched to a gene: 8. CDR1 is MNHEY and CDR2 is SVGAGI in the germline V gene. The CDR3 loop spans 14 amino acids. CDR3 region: CASSYSLGDRGKFF. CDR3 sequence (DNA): TGTGCCAGCAGTTACTCTTTAGGCGACAGGGGGAAGTTCTTC.

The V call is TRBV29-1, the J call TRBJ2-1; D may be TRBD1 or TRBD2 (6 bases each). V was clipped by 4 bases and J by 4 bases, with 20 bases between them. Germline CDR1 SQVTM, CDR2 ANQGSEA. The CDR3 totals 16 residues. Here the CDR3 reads CSVVGLGGTRYNEQFF. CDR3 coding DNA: TGCAGCGTTGTGGGATTAGGCGGGACAAGGTACAATGAGCAGTTCTTC.

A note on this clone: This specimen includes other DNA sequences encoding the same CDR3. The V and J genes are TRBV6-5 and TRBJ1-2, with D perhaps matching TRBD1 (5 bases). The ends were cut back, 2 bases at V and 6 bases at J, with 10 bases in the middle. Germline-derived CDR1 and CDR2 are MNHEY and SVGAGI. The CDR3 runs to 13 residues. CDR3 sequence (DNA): TGTGCCAGCAGTTACGAGGGGTCCGATGGCTACACCTTC. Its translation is CASSYEGSDGYTF.

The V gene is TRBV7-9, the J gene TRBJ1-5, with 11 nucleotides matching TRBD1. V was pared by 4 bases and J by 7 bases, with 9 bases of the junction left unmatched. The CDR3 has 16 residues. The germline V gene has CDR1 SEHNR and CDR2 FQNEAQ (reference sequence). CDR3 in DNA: TGTGCCAGCAGCTCCGGACAGGGGGCTTCAGGACAGCCCCAGCATTTT. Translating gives CASSSGQGASGQPQHF. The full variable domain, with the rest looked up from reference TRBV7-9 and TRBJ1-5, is DTGVSQNPRHKITKRGQNVTFRCDPISEHNRLYWYRQTLGQGPEFLTYFQNEAQLEKSRLLSDRFSAERPKGSFSTLEIQRTEQGDSAMYLCASSSGQGASGQPQHFGDGTRLSIL.

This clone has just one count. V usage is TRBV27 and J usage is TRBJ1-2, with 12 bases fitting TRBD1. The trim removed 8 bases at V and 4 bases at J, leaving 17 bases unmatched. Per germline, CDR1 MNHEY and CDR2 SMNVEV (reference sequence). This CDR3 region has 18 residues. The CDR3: CASGVSGTGGLLGYGYTF. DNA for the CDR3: TGTGCCAGCGGAGTATCCGGGACAGGGGGCCTTTTGGGCTATGGCTACACCTTC.

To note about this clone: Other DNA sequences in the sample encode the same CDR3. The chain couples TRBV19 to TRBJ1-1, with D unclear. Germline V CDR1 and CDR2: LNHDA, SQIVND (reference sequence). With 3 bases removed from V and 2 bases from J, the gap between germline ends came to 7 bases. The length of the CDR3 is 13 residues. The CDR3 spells CASSISANTEAFF. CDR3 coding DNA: TGTGCCAGTAGTATCTCCGCCAACACTGAAGCTTTCTTT. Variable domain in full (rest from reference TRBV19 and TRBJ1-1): DGGITQSPKYLFRKEGQNVTLSCEQNLNHDAMYWYRQDPGQGLRLIYYSQIVNDFQKGDIAEGYSVSREKKESFPLTVTSAQKNPTAFYLCASSISANTEAFFGQGTRLTVV.

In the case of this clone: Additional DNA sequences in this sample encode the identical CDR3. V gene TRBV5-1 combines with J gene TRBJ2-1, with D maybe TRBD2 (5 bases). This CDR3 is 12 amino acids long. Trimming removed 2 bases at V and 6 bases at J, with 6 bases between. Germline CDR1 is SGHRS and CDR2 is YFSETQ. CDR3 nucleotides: TGCGCCAGCAGCTTAGGAGGCAATGAGCAGTTCTTC. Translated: CASSLGGNEQFF.